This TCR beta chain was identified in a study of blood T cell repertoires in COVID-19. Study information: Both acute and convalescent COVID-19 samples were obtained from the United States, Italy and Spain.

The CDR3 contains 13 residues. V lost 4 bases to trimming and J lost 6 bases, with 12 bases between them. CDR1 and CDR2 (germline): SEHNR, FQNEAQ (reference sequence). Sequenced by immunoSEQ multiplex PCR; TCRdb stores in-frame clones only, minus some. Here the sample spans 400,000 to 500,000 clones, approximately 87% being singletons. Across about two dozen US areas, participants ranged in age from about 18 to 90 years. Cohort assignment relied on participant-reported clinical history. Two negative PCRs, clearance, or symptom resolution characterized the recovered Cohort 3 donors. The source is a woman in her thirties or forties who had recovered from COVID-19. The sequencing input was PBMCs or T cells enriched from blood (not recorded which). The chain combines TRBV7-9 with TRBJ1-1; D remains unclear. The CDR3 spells CASSSRRSAEAFF. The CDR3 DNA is TGTGCCAGCAGCTCTCGCCGGAGCGCTGAAGCTTTCTTT.